The sequence of this T cell receptor beta chain was determined in a study of blood T cells in healthy people across ages. Trimming took off 1 base at V and 0 bases at J, with 13 bases between the two ends. CDR3 length: 17 residues. Germline lookup yields CDR1 LGHNA and CDR2 YNFKEQ. Combining a sample-barcoded 5' primer with a J-beta primer mix, a second PCR ran for roughly 7 to 12 cycles. TCRdb called the 5' RACE reads again in MiXCR, with one record for every CDR3 protein. The profile shows about 1.6 million distinct CDR3 sequences, about 31% of them singletons. The receptor was isolated from a woman aged 30 to 39 in good health. V is TRBV4-2 and J is TRBJ2-1; D call uncertain. The sample was blood. The CDR3: CASSQGTRASSYNEQFF. DNA of the CDR3: TGTGCCAGCAGCCAAGGAACTCGGGCTAGCTCCTACAATGAGCAGTTCTTC.